These 15 T cell receptor beta chains were sequenced from one sample in a study of molecular identifiers for immune sequencing clone quantification. TCRdb re-analysed the PCR reads in MiXCR, keeping a single row per CDR3 protein. Found here are tens of thousands of distinct CDR3 sequences, around 19% of them singletons; the top ten hold under 1.5%. Source material: naive CD8+ T cells from blood, with Jurkat cell RNA spiked in. This sample's subset: FACS-sorted CD8+CD4-CCR7+CD45RA+ naive T cells. The receptors were gathered from a human donor in good health. Some libraries in this study had Jurkat cell RNA spiked in.

Of note for this clonotype: It may be a read error: a sequence one base away is much more abundant. The chain uses TRBV29-1 and TRBJ1-1, with D tentatively TRBD1 (5 bases). Trimming took 7 bases from V and 4 from J, leaving 13 bases between them. Germline V gives CDR1 SQVTM, CDR2 ANQGSEA. The CDR3 is 12 amino acids. The CDR3 here is CSAVVGGTEAFF. The DNA of the CDR3 is TGCAGCGCTGTTGTCGGGGGCACTGAAGCTTTCTTT. The full variable domain, in which reference TRBV29-1 and TRBJ1-1 provide the parts outside the CDR3, is SAVISQKPSRDICQRGTSLTIQCQVDSQVTMMFWYRQQPGQSLTLIATANQGSEATYESGFVIDKFPISRPNLTFSTLTVSNMSPEDSSIYLCSAVVGGTEAFFGQGTRLTVV.

This clonotype was seen ten or more times. The conserved final phenylalanine or tryptophan is absent from the CDR3, which likely points to a read error. This sequence joins TRBV6-1 and TRBJ1-1; the match to TRBD1 covers 7 bases. This CDR3 contains 16 residues. Trimming cost V 7 bases and J 0 bases; bases outside gene matches: 11. CDR1 and CDR2 from the germline V gene are MNHNS and SASEGT. The CDR3 DNA sequence: TGTGCCAGCAAAAGGACCGGGACAGCCATGAACACTGAAGCTTTCTCT. Translating it yields CASKRTGTAMNTEAFS.

This clonotype was seen at least ten times. This chain links TRBV24-1 with TRBJ2-7, with 10 bases fitting TRBD1. CDR3 length equals 16 residues. The V and J ends lost 9 bases and 0 bases, in that order; junction bases with no gene match: 10. Germline CDR1 KGHDR, CDR2 SFDVKD. As DNA, the CDR3 is TGTGCCACCCGAAGGGACAGGGGTGCGAGCTCCTACGAGCAGTACTTC. Translated, it gives CATRRDRGASSYEQYF.

Many counts were recorded for this clonotype. The chain uses TRBV30 and TRBJ2-7; D unresolved. CDR3 length equals 13 residues. Trimming stripped 3 bases from V and 4 bases from J, with 13 bases between. The germline V gene encodes CDR1 GTSNPN and CDR2 SVGIG (reference sequence). CDR3 DNA: TGTGCCTGGAGAAGTCTTTCGGATTACGAGCAGTACTTC. This sequence encodes CAWRSLSDYEQYF.

This clonotype has at least ten counts. CDR3 amino acids: CATLSGVYDEQYF. As DNA, the CDR3 is TGTGCCACACTTTCGGGGGTATACGACGAGCAGTACTTC. The chain joins TRBV10-3 to TRBJ2-7; tentatively, D is TRBD2 (6 bases). CDR1 and CDR2 from the germline V gene are ENHRY and SYGVKD. V was pared by 10 bases and J by 5 bases, with 18 bases between. The CDR3 runs 13 residues.

This clonotype was recorded at least ten times. The CDR3 protein is CASSEGGSYSNQPQHF. CDR3 nucleotide sequence: TGTGCCAGCAGTGAAGGGGGATCTTATAGCAATCAGCCCCAGCATTTT. The chain is built from TRBV25-1 and TRBJ1-5, with D tentatively TRBD1 (5 bases). Trimming shortened V by 2 bases and J by 0 bases, and 11 bases separated the two germline ends. The CDR3 has 16 amino acids. Germline V gene lookup returns CDR1 MGHDK and CDR2 SYGVNS.

This clonotype was counted only a few times. A junction end diverges from the germline sequence, so it may reflect a read error. The CDR3, as DNA: TGCGGTGCTGTATCCTACGGACAGGAAAGGGACAAGCAGTACTTC. This translates into CGAVSYGQERDKQYF. The genes are TRBV20-1 and TRBJ2-7, with 7 bases identical to TRBD1. Germline assignment: CDR1 DFQATT and CDR2 SNEGSKA (reference sequence). The CDR3 is made up of 15 amino acids.

This clonotype appeared many times. V gene TRBV20-1 combines with J gene TRBJ2-5, with 7 bases identical to TRBD2. Per the germline V gene, CDR1 is DFQATT and CDR2 is SNEGSKA (reference sequence). The CDR3 is 18 residues long. The V and J ends lost 0 bases and 4 bases, in that order; junction bases with no gene match: 17. CDR3 bases: TGCAGTGCTAGAGATTTGGGAGGGCCTTCGTTTCAAGGAGAGACCCAGTACTTC. This translates into CSARDLGGPSFQGETQYF.

The table lists this clonotype with many counts. This chain connects TRBV14 to TRBJ1-4; D gene ambiguous. V was cut by 7 bases and J by 8 bases, with 23 bases left in between. Germline V gene data show CDR1 as SGHDN and CDR2 as FVKESK. The CDR3 has 16 residues. The CDR3 DNA is TGTGCCAGCATTTTAAAGAGGGCGGCCCTTCAAGAAAAACTGTTTTTT. It encodes CASILKRAALQEKLFF.

This clonotype was seen many times. V usage is TRBV24-1 and J usage is TRBJ2-3, with TRBD1 as a possible D gene (5 bases). V gave up 3 bases and J gave up 2 bases, with 14 bases separating them. The CDR3 spans 16 residues. From germline, CDR1 is KGHDR and CDR2 SFDVKD. The CDR3 loop reads CATSDPQQDFTDTQYF. For the CDR3, the DNA is TGTGCCACCAGTGATCCCCAACAGGATTTCACAGATACGCAGTATTTT.

For this clonotype: A clone one base away is much larger, so this may be a read error. CDR3: CASSLWREPPRETQYF. DNA of the CDR3: TGTGCCAGCAGTTTGTGGCGGGAGCCACCTCGAGAGACCCAGTACTTC. The rearrangement links TRBV28 to TRBJ2-5; TRBD2 matches at 7 bases. Germline V gene sequence: CDR1 MDHEN, CDR2 SYDVKM. The CDR3 has 16 amino acids. V lost 3 bases and J lost 4; bases outside the gene matches: 11.

The chain links TRBV28 to TRBJ2-2; TRBD2 agrees at 13 bases. The CDR3 extends over 18 amino acids. In germline, CDR1 is MDHEN, CDR2 SYDVKM. Trimming took 3 bases from V and 4 from J; bases not matched to a gene: 8. CDR3 sequence (DNA): TGTGCCAGCAGTTTTATACTAGCGGGAGGGCCAAGCACCGGGGAGCTGTTTTTT. It encodes CASSFILAGGPSTGELFF.

This clonotype appeared once. The CDR3 DNA reads TGTGCCAGCAGCGTCTGGAGGACAGGGGTGTCCGGTGAGCAGTTCTTC. Encoded protein: CASSVWRTGVSGEQFF. The chain recombines TRBV5-6 with TRBJ2-1, with 9 bases matching TRBD1. Germline V gives CDR1 SGHDT, CDR2 YYEEEE. With V trimmed by 4 bases and J by 9 bases, 14 bases remained unmatched. The CDR3 contains 16 residues.

On this clonotype: This clone may be a read error of a much larger clone one base away. The chain uses TRBV19 and TRBJ1-5; no definite D call. Trimming pared 2 bases from V and 6 bases from J, leaving 8 bases between. The CDR3 extends over 13 amino acids. Germline values: CDR1 LNHDA, CDR2 SQIVND (reference sequence). CDR3 in amino acids: CASSILGGQPQHF. Here the CDR3 DNA reads TGTGCCAGTAGTATATTAGGTGGTCAGCCCCAGCATTTT.

V gene TRBV10-1 combines with J gene TRBJ1-1; a weak D match, TRBD1 (6 bases). The CDR3 runs to 17 residues. Germline loops: CDR1 WNHNN, CDR2 SYGVQD (reference sequence). With 6 bases removed from V and 5 bases from J, the gap between germline ends came to 25 bases. CDR3 protein: CASSSIGRGGWGTEAFF. The CDR3 coding sequence is TGCGCCAGCAGCTCCATTGGCAGGGGCGGATGGGGAACTGAAGCTTTCTTT.